This T cell receptor beta chain comes out of a study of PD-1 blockade in classical Hodgkin lymphoma. Points from the study as a whole: Repertoire differences have undefined causes, possibly disease activity or prior therapy.

TCRdb keeps only in-frame clones here, not all; method: immunoSEQ multiplex PCR. The sample has 10,000 to 15,000 clones, approximately 80% seen once. Brentuximab vedotin exposure varied, and every patient relapsed after autologous stem cell transplantation. Magnetic negative selection, applied to thawed PBMCs, was used to isolate the CD8+ T cells. This clone turned up a few times. No antigen is known for it. The sequence was obtained from a human donor with classical Hodgkin lymphoma. This specimen consisted of CD8+ T cells from blood, obtained at baseline.

CDR3 in DNA: TGTGCCAGCGCTCTTGCAGGATCGGCGCTTTCCCTCCACTTT. This translates into CASALAGSALSLHF. This rearrangement joins TRBV5-6 to TRBJ1-6; no clear D. Germline V lookup: CDR1 SGHDT, CDR2 YYEEEE. The length of the CDR3 is 14 residues. The V and J ends lost 7 bases and 14 bases respectively, with 22 bases between them.